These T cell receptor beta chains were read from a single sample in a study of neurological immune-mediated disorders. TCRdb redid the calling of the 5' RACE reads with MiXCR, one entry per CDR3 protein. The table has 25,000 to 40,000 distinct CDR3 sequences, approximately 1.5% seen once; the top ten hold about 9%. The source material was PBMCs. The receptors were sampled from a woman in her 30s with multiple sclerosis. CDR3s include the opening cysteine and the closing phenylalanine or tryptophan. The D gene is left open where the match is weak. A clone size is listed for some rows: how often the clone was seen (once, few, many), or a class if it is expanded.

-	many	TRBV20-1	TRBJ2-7	CSASGLSSYEQYF	TGCAGTGCTAGCGGGCTGAGCTCCTACGAGCAGTACTTC
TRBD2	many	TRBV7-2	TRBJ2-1	CASTLRTWTSGLSEQFF	TGTGCCAGCACCCTACGCACCTGGACTAGCGGTCTTTCTGAGCAGTTCTTC
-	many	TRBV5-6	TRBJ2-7	CASSLLGVVYEQYF	TGTGCCAGCAGCTTGTTGGGGGTAGTCTACGAGCAGTACTTC
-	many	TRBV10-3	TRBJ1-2	CAISDGGPYGYTF	TGTGCCATCAGTGACGGGGGCCCCTATGGCTACACCTTC
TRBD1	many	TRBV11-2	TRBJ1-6	CASSIQGSNNSPLHF	TGTGCCAGCAGCATACAGGGGTCGAATAATTCACCCCTCCACTTT
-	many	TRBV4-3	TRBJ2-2	CASSQDVAVGELFF	TGCGCCAGCAGCCAAGATGTTGCTGTCGGGGAGCTGTTTTTT
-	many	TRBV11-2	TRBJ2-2	CASSFGLRNTGELFF	TGTGCCAGCAGCTTCGGACTAAGGAACACCGGGGAGCTGTTTTTT
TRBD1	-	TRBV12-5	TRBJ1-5	CASGLVLSLTGGNQPQHF	TGTGCTAGTGGTTTGGTACTCTCCCTTACAGGGGGCAATCAGCCCCAGCATTTT
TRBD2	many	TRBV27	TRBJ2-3	CASKMSGTSARRQYF	TGTGCCAGCAAAATGAGCGGGACCTCCGCCCGGAGGCAGTATTTT
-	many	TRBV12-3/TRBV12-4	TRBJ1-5	CASSDPLRNQPQHF	TGTGCCAGCTCTGACCCTCTGCGAAATCAGCCCCAGCATTTT
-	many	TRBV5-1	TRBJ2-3	CASSWPQGSFTKGSQDLDSQYF	TGCGCCAGCAGCTGGCCCCAGGGATCTTTCACGAAGGGATCTCAGGACTTAGATTCGCAGTATTTT
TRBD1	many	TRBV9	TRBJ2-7	CASSVAGTGRTYEQYF	TGTGCCAGCAGCGTAGCTGGGACAGGGAGGACCTACGAGCAGTACTTC
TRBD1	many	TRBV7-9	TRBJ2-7	CASSPTGGEQYF	TGTGCCAGCAGCCCGACAGGGGGCGAGCAGTACTTC
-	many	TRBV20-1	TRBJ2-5	CRTGGSQETQYF	TGCAGGACGGGGGGCAGTCAAGAGACCCAGTACTTC
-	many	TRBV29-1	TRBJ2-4	CSVEGSREDAKNIQYF	TGCAGCGTTGAGGGCAGCCGAGAGGATGCCAAAAACATTCAGTACTTC
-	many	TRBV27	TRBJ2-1	CASSLGRVRNEQFF	TGTGCCAGCAGTTTGGGCCGGGTAAGGAATGAGCAGTTCTTC
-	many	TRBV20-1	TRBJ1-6	CSARQGHNSPLHF	TGCAGTGCTAGACAGGGTCATAATTCACCCCTCCACTTT
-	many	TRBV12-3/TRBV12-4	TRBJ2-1	CASRLGRSSYNEQFF	TGTGCCAGCAGGTTGGGTCGGAGCTCCTACAATGAGCAGTTCTTC
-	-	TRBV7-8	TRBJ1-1	CASSLIRGLAEAFF	TGTGCCAGCAGCCTAATCAGGGGTCTAGCTGAAGCTTTCTTT
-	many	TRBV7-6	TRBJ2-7	CASSLVFGSYEQYF	TGTGCCAGCAGCTTAGTTTTTGGCTCCTACGAGCAGTACTTC
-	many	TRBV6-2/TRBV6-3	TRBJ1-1	CASSDWGTEAFF	TGTGCCAGCAGTGACTGGGGGACTGAAGCTTTCTTT
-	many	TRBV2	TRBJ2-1	CASSSLMTQFF	TGTGCCAGCAGTTCTCTAATGACGCAGTTCTTC
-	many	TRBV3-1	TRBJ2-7	CASSQERTRGEQYF	TGTGCCAGCAGCCAAGAGCGAACTAGAGGCGAGCAGTACTTC
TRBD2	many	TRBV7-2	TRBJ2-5	CASSLAWRGGETQYF	TGTGCCAGCAGCTTAGCGTGGCGGGGGGGAGAGACCCAGTACTTC
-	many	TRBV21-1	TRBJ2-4	CASSKPLSLWRGGREAKNIQYF	TGTGCCAGCAGCAAGCCCCTGTCCTTGTGGCGGGGGGGCCGGGAAGCCAAAAACATTCAGTACTTC
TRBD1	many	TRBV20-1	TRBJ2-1	CSASGQDGYNEQFF	TGCAGTGCTTCGGGACAGGATGGCTACAATGAGCAGTTCTTC
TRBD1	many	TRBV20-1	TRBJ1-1	CSARGAGTGMFGTEAFF	TGCAGTGCTAGGGGCGCCGGGACAGGGATGTTTGGGACTGAAGCTTTCTTT
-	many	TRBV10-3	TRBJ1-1	CAISEGLGNTEAFF	TGTGCCATCAGTGAAGGGCTTGGGAACACTGAAGCTTTCTTT
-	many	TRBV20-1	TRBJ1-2	CSARGPGQLYTF	TGCAGTGCTAGAGGCCCAGGGCAGCTCTACACCTTC
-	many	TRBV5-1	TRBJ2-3	CASSLATQGPDTQYF	TGCGCCAGCAGCTTGGCCACCCAGGGGCCAGATACGCAGTATTTT
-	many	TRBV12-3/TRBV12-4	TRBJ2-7	CASSILSEQYF	TGTGCCAGCAGTATCCTCAGCGAGCAGTACTTC
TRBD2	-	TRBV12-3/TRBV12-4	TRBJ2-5	CASSLDELAGVETQYF	TGTGCCAGCAGTTTAGACGAACTAGCGGGGGTAGAGACCCAGTACTTC
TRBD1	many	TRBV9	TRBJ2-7	CASSGGQGSYEQYF	TGTGCCAGCAGTGGGGGACAGGGGTCCTACGAGCAGTACTTC
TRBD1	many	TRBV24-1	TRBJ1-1	CATRQGGNTEAFF	TGTGCCACCCGACAGGGAGGGAACACTGAAGCTTTCTTT
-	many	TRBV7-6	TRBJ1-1	CASSLRANTEAFF	TGTGCCAGCAGCTTGCGGGCGAACACTGAAGCTTTCTTT
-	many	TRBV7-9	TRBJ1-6	CASSGRGRGTPLHF	TGTGCCAGCAGCGGGCGGGGCAGGGGAACACCCCTCCACTTT
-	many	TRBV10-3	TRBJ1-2	CAITEGGDYGYTF	TGTGCCATCACCGAAGGGGGGGACTATGGCTACACCTTC
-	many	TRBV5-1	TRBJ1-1	CASSQVGNSNTEAFF	TGCGCCAGCAGCCAGGTGGGGAATTCGAACACTGAAGCTTTCTTT
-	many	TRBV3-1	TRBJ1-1	CASSHGTYVGEAFF	TGTGCCAGCAGCCACGGGACGTACGTTGGTGAAGCTTTCTTT
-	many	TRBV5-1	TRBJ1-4	CASQTGGGDEKLFF	TGCGCCAGCCAGACAGGAGGGGGGGATGAAAAACTGTTTTTT
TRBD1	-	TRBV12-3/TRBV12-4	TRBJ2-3	CASSLKQGATDTQYF	TGTGCCAGCAGTTTAAAACAGGGGGCTACAGATACGCAGTATTTT
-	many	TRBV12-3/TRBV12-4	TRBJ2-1	CASTFRGYNEQFF	TGTGCCAGCACCTTCCGGGGGTACAATGAGCAGTTCTTC
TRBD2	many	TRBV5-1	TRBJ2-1	CASSWGSGGINEQFF	TGCGCCAGCAGCTGGGGTAGCGGGGGGATCAATGAGCAGTTCTTC
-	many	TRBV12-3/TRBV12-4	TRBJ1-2	CASSSAGGPYGYTF	TGTGCCAGCAGTTCCGCGGGAGGCCCATATGGCTACACCTTC
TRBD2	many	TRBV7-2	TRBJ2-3	CASSLRGGAVGDTQYF	TGTGCCAGCAGCTTGCGCGGGGGGGCAGTCGGAGATACGCAGTATTTT
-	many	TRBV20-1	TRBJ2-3	CSASRRGTSWATDTQYF	TGCAGTGCTAGTAGGAGAGGCACCAGCTGGGCCACAGATACGCAGTATTTT
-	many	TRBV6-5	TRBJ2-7	CASSYPSSYEQYF	TGTGCCAGCAGTTACCCCAGCTCCTACGAGCAGTACTTC
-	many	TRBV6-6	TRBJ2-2	CASNGGPGELFF	TGTGCCAGCAATGGGGGACCCGGGGAGCTGTTTTTT
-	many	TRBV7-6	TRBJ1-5	CASSLSPSGDGPQHF	TGTGCCAGCAGCTTATCCCCATCAGGGGACGGGCCCCAGCATTTT
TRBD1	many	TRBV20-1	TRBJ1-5	CSARVRGQRNQPQHF	TGCAGTGCTAGAGTCCGGGGACAGCGCAATCAGCCCCAGCATTTT